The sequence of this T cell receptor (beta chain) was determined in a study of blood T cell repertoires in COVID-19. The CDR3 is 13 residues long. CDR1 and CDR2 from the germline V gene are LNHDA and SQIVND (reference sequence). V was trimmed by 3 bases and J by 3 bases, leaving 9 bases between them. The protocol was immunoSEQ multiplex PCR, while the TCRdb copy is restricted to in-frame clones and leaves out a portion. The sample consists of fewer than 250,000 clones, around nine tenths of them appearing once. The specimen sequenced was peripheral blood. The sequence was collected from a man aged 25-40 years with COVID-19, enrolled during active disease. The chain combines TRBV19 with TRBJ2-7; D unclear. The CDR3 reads CASSMNSYYEQYF. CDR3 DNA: TGTGCCAGTAGTATGAACAGCTACTACGAGCAGTACTTC.